Listed below are T cell receptor beta chains from one sample, sequenced in a study of T cells in Graves' hyperthyroidism and ophthalmopathy. TCRdb re-derived calls from the multiplex PCR reads in MiXCR, one entry per CDR3 protein. Of approximately 200,000 distinct CDR3 sequences detected, 15% to 20% appear once; the ten largest clones hold over 35%. Material for sequencing was blood. All receptors derive from a man aged 35-49 years with Graves' hyperthyroidism. The CDR3 runs from the conserved cysteine through the conserved F or W. The order of the fields is CDR3 DNA, CDR3 protein, V gene, J gene, D gene, clone size. A D gene is named only where the DNA matches it firmly. Rows may omit the clone size; those that give it use once, few, many or a size class.

cdr3_nt: TGTGCCAGCAGCTATGGGACTAGCGCCGTGTACGGGGAGCTGTTTTTT
cdr3_aa: CASSYGTSAVYGELFF
v_call: TRBV4-2
j_call: TRBJ2-2
d_call: TRBD2
clone_size: NA

cdr3_nt: TGTGCCAGCAGTGAAACACAGGGTGGTTCACCCCTCCACTTT
cdr3_aa: CASSETQGGSPLHF
v_call: TRBV2
j_call: TRBJ1-6
d_call: NA
clone_size: many

cdr3_nt: TGTGCCTCCAATCGACTAGCGGACAACAATGAGCAGTTCTTC
cdr3_aa: CASNRLADNNEQFF
v_call: TRBV28
j_call: TRBJ2-1
d_call: TRBD2
clone_size: many

cdr3_nt: TGTGCCAGCAGTTCCCCCGAGGCGGGGTTCTCCTACGAGCAGTACTTC
cdr3_aa: CASSSPEAGFSYEQYF
v_call: TRBV28
j_call: TRBJ2-7
d_call: NA
clone_size: few

cdr3_nt: TGTGCCAGCAGTGAACCGAGAGATACGCAGTATTTT
cdr3_aa: CASSEPRDTQYF
v_call: TRBV6-1
j_call: TRBJ2-3
d_call: NA
clone_size: many

cdr3_nt: TGTGCCAGCTCACCCCTACCCCGGGTAAGCTACGAGCAGTACTTC
cdr3_aa: CASSPLPRVSYEQYF
v_call: TRBV18
j_call: TRBJ2-7
d_call: NA
clone_size: many

cdr3_nt: TGCAGTGCTAGAGATCGCCGGATTAACGCCGGGGAGCTGTTTTTT
cdr3_aa: CSARDRRINAGELFF
v_call: TRBV20-1
j_call: TRBJ2-2
d_call: NA
clone_size: many

cdr3_nt: TGTGCCAGCTCACCCTTAGGGACGGGAGGAAACACCATATATTTT
cdr3_aa: CASSPLGTGGNTIYF
v_call: TRBV18
j_call: TRBJ1-3
d_call: NA
clone_size: few

cdr3_nt: TGTGCCAGCAGCTTGGTTCCCCCAGGGGGCCTTGGCTACACCTTC
cdr3_aa: CASSLVPPGGLGYTF
v_call: TRBV5-6
j_call: TRBJ1-2
d_call: TRBD1
clone_size: few

cdr3_nt: TGTGCCAGCAGCTCCAGGGCCGTCAATGAGCAGTTCTTC
cdr3_aa: CASSSRAVNEQFF
v_call: TRBV9
j_call: TRBJ2-1
d_call: NA
clone_size: NA

cdr3_nt: TGCGCCAGCAGCTTGGGGACTAGCGGTAGCACAGATACGCAGTATTTT
cdr3_aa: CASSLGTSGSTDTQYF
v_call: TRBV5-1
j_call: TRBJ2-3
d_call: TRBD2
clone_size: many

cdr3_nt: TGTGCCAGCACAACAGGGGGCGGAGGTCAGCCCCAGCATTTT
cdr3_aa: CASTTGGGGQPQHF
v_call: TRBV7-9
j_call: TRBJ1-5
d_call: TRBD1
clone_size: NA

cdr3_nt: TGTGCCAGCAGCCAATACGGACAGGGGGCTCTCGCCGGGGAGCTGTTTTTT
cdr3_aa: CASSQYGQGALAGELFF
v_call: TRBV3-1
j_call: TRBJ2-2
d_call: TRBD1
clone_size: NA

cdr3_nt: TGTGCCAGCCGGACAGGGGGTAACGGCGATCAGCCCCAGCATTTT
cdr3_aa: CASRTGGNGDQPQHF
v_call: TRBV6-1
j_call: TRBJ1-5
d_call: TRBD1
clone_size: NA

cdr3_nt: TGTGCCAGCAGTAGAGGGACAGGGGCCAACACCGGGGAGCTGTTTTTT
cdr3_aa: CASSRGTGANTGELFF
v_call: TRBV27
j_call: TRBJ2-2
d_call: TRBD1
clone_size: many

cdr3_nt: TGTGCCAGCAGTTACTACCCGGTGGACACTGAAGCTTTCTTT
cdr3_aa: CASSYYPVDTEAFF
v_call: TRBV6-5
j_call: TRBJ1-1
d_call: NA
clone_size: many

cdr3_nt: TGTGCCAGCAGTTATAGTCTAGAAATCACCGGGGAGCTGTTTTTT
cdr3_aa: CASSYSLEITGELFF
v_call: TRBV6-2/TRBV6-3
j_call: TRBJ2-2
d_call: NA
clone_size: NA

cdr3_nt: TGTGCCAGCAGCTTAGGCCCCGTATCCCGGGACAGGACTAATGAGCAGTTCTTC
cdr3_aa: CASSLGPVSRDRTNEQFF
v_call: TRBV7-8
j_call: TRBJ2-1
d_call: TRBD1
clone_size: many

cdr3_nt: TGCAGTGCTGCGTTAGAAACGGGGGGTCGCGAGCAGTACTTC
cdr3_aa: CSAALETGGREQYF
v_call: TRBV20-1
j_call: TRBJ2-7
d_call: TRBD2
clone_size: few

cdr3_nt: TGTGCCAGCAGTATCCGGGACAGGGAAAGTTCACCCCTCCACTTT
cdr3_aa: CASSIRDRESSPLHF
v_call: TRBV28
j_call: TRBJ1-6
d_call: TRBD1
clone_size: many

cdr3_nt: TGTGCCAGCAGCTTAGCGGGAGAGACCCAGTACTTC
cdr3_aa: CASSLAGETQYF
v_call: TRBV7-2
j_call: TRBJ2-5
d_call: NA
clone_size: many

cdr3_nt: TGCAGTGCTAGACCACAGGGGAACACTGAAGCTTTCTTT
cdr3_aa: CSARPQGNTEAFF
v_call: TRBV20-1
j_call: TRBJ1-1
d_call: NA
clone_size: NA

cdr3_nt: TGTGCCAGCACTTCTGACAGGGGGCAAAAAAGGAACACTGAAGCTTTCTTT
cdr3_aa: CASTSDRGQKRNTEAFF
v_call: TRBV6-2/TRBV6-3
j_call: TRBJ1-1
d_call: TRBD1
clone_size: many

cdr3_nt: TGTGCCAGCAGTGAAAGGCAGGACCCTGAAGCTTTCTTT
cdr3_aa: CASSERQDPEAFF
v_call: TRBV2
j_call: TRBJ1-1
d_call: NA
clone_size: many

cdr3_nt: TGTGCCAGCAGTTACCAGACAGGGGGGGTTTATGGCTACACCTTC
cdr3_aa: CASSYQTGGVYGYTF
v_call: TRBV6-1
j_call: TRBJ1-2
d_call: TRBD1
clone_size: many

cdr3_nt: TGTGCCAGCAGCAGTACTCTAAAGTGGAACACTGAAGCTTTCTTT
cdr3_aa: CASSSTLKWNTEAFF
v_call: TRBV3-1
j_call: TRBJ1-1
d_call: NA
clone_size: NA

cdr3_nt: TGTGCCAGCAGCTTACGAGCGGGGGGGCCAGGTAGCACAGATACGCAGTATTTT
cdr3_aa: CASSLRAGGPGSTDTQYF
v_call: TRBV11-3
j_call: TRBJ2-3
d_call: TRBD2
clone_size: NA

cdr3_nt: TGCAGTGCAGGGGGGGCAGATACGCAGTATTTT
cdr3_aa: CSAGGADTQYF
v_call: TRBV20-1
j_call: TRBJ2-3
d_call: NA
clone_size: many

cdr3_nt: TGTGCCTGGAGTTTAGGACAGGGAGTCAATTCACCCCTCCACTTT
cdr3_aa: CAWSLGQGVNSPLHF
v_call: TRBV30
j_call: TRBJ1-6
d_call: TRBD1
clone_size: many

cdr3_nt: TGTGCCAGCAGCTTCAAGCGGGGCCAAGTAGGGCGATATCGGGACGGGGAGCTGTTTTTT
cdr3_aa: CASSFKRGQVGRYRDGELFF
v_call: TRBV5-8
j_call: TRBJ2-2
d_call: TRBD2
clone_size: NA

cdr3_nt: TGCGCCAGCAGTCAGGGGGAGACCACTGAAGCTTTCTTT
cdr3_aa: CASSQGETTEAFF
v_call: TRBV4-3
j_call: TRBJ1-1
d_call: TRBD1
clone_size: many

cdr3_nt: TGTGCCAGCAGCTTAGCGGAGTACGAGCAGTACTTC
cdr3_aa: CASSLAEYEQYF
v_call: TRBV7-2
j_call: TRBJ2-7
d_call: NA
clone_size: many

cdr3_nt: TGTGCCAGCAGCTTAGACGGGACAGGGGCGGGTTCACCCCTCCACTTT
cdr3_aa: CASSLDGTGAGSPLHF
v_call: TRBV7-2
j_call: TRBJ1-6
d_call: TRBD1
clone_size: few

cdr3_nt: TGTGCCAGCTCGCAAGACAGGGTAAAGAGTACTGAAGCTTTCTTT
cdr3_aa: CASSQDRVKSTEAFF
v_call: TRBV18
j_call: TRBJ1-1
d_call: TRBD1
clone_size: many

cdr3_nt: TGTGCCAGTACCGAAGCAACTAATGAAAAACTGTTTTTT
cdr3_aa: CASTEATNEKLFF
v_call: TRBV19
j_call: TRBJ1-4
d_call: NA
clone_size: NA

cdr3_nt: TGTGCCAGCTTTGATGGGGCCAATCAGCCCCAGCATTTT
cdr3_aa: CASFDGANQPQHF
v_call: TRBV18
j_call: TRBJ1-5
d_call: NA
clone_size: many

cdr3_nt: TGTGCCACCAGCAGAGAATTGGCAGGGAGAGGCAATCAGCCCCAGCATTTT
cdr3_aa: CATSRELAGRGNQPQHF
v_call: TRBV15
j_call: TRBJ1-5
d_call: NA
clone_size: many

cdr3_nt: TGTGCCAGCAGTGCAACTCCCGGACAGGTCGCCTACGAGCAGTACTTC
cdr3_aa: CASSATPGQVAYEQYF
v_call: TRBV6-1
j_call: TRBJ2-7
d_call: TRBD1
clone_size: many

cdr3_nt: TGTGCCAGCAGTGAGCTGGGGGGGGGGCCCTACGTCGAGCAGTACTTC
cdr3_aa: CASSELGGGPYVEQYF
v_call: TRBV6-1
j_call: TRBJ2-7
d_call: NA
clone_size: few

cdr3_nt: TGTGCCACCAGTCAGCAGGGCACAGATACGCAGTATTTT
cdr3_aa: CATSQQGTDTQYF
v_call: TRBV24-1
j_call: TRBJ2-3
d_call: NA
clone_size: many

cdr3_nt: TGTGCCAGCAGCTTAATTGATGGGCCCCAGCATTTT
cdr3_aa: CASSLIDGPQHF
v_call: TRBV7-9
j_call: TRBJ1-5
d_call: NA
clone_size: NA

cdr3_nt: TGCAGTGCTAGCGGACAGAATAACTATGGCTACACCTTC
cdr3_aa: CSASGQNNYGYTF
v_call: TRBV20-1
j_call: TRBJ1-2
d_call: NA
clone_size: NA

cdr3_nt: TGTGCCAGCTCACCACCAGGCGGACCGTACTACGAGCAGTACTTC
cdr3_aa: CASSPPGGPYYEQYF
v_call: TRBV18
j_call: TRBJ2-7
d_call: NA
clone_size: many

cdr3_nt: TGTGCCAGCAGCGCTTCTAGCGGGGAGACCCAGTACTTC
cdr3_aa: CASSASSGETQYF
v_call: TRBV9
j_call: TRBJ2-5
d_call: TRBD2
clone_size: many

cdr3_nt: TGCGCCAGCAGCTCGGATCCAGGGGTGAACACTGAAGCTTTCTTT
cdr3_aa: CASSSDPGVNTEAFF
v_call: TRBV5-1
j_call: TRBJ1-1
d_call: NA
clone_size: many

cdr3_nt: TGTGCCAGTAGTATCGCCGGGACGGGGACAGATACGCAGTATTTT
cdr3_aa: CASSIAGTGTDTQYF
v_call: TRBV19
j_call: TRBJ2-3
d_call: NA
clone_size: NA

cdr3_nt: TGTGCCAGCAGTAGCGGGGGGGACTCCTACAATGAGCAGTTCTTC
cdr3_aa: CASSSGGDSYNEQFF
v_call: TRBV6-1
j_call: TRBJ2-1
d_call: TRBD2
clone_size: few

cdr3_nt: TGTGCCAGCAGCCTAGCGGGAGTCGGCACAGATACGCAGTATTTT
cdr3_aa: CASSLAGVGTDTQYF
v_call: TRBV7-2
j_call: TRBJ2-3
d_call: TRBD2
clone_size: NA

cdr3_nt: TGCGCCAGCAGCCAAGTCGGCCGGGACACCTCCTACGAGCAGTACTTC
cdr3_aa: CASSQVGRDTSYEQYF
v_call: TRBV4-1
j_call: TRBJ2-7
d_call: NA
clone_size: few

cdr3_nt: TGTGCCAGCAGCTTGAGGGGGCAGTCACCCCTCCACTTT
cdr3_aa: CASSLRGQSPLHF
v_call: TRBV7-2
j_call: TRBJ1-6
d_call: TRBD1
clone_size: many

cdr3_nt: TGTGCTAGTGGCCCAGCAGCAGGGCCCGGGGCCAACGTCCTGACTTTC
cdr3_aa: CASGPAAGPGANVLTF
v_call: TRBV12-5
j_call: TRBJ2-6
d_call: NA
clone_size: NA

cdr3_nt: TGCGCCAGCAGCCGGGGGGGACAGATACTCCATGGCTACACCTTC
cdr3_aa: CASSRGGQILHGYTF
v_call: TRBV5-1
j_call: TRBJ1-2
d_call: TRBD1
clone_size: NA

cdr3_nt: TGCGCCAGCAGCTTGGAGGGACAGGGCTACGAGCAGTACTTC
cdr3_aa: CASSLEGQGYEQYF
v_call: TRBV5-1
j_call: TRBJ2-7
d_call: TRBD1
clone_size: many

cdr3_nt: TGTGCCAGCAGCTTAGGGCCGACAGGGCTCGAGCAGTACTTC
cdr3_aa: CASSLGPTGLEQYF
v_call: TRBV11-2
j_call: TRBJ2-7
d_call: TRBD1
clone_size: many